Listed here is a single TCR beta chain. Its antigen is not identified. The record originates from a study of blood T cells in healthy people across ages. A second PCR, run for about 7 to 11 cycles, used a sample-barcoded 5' primer plus a J-beta primer mix. A single record per CDR3 protein comes from TCRdb applying MiXCR to the 5' RACE reads. The sample gives hundreds of thousands of distinct CDR3 sequences, around 45% of which show up once; around 21% is in the top ten. The study's findings and limits: The study found TCR beta diversity correlated strongly with naive T cell percentage.

This CDR3 is 16 amino acids long. Germline CDR1 and CDR2: SNHLY and FYNNEI. V dropped 6 bases and J dropped 7 bases, with 21 bases sitting between them. The rearrangement links TRBV2 to TRBJ1-4; D may be TRBD1 (6 bases). The TCR comes from a man aged 55-75 years in good health. Sequencing was carried out using blood. This chain's CDR3 is CASRDPHRAVGEKLFF. The DNA for the CDR3 is TGTGCCAGCAGGGACCCGCACAGGGCCGTCGGTGAAAAACTGTTTTTT.